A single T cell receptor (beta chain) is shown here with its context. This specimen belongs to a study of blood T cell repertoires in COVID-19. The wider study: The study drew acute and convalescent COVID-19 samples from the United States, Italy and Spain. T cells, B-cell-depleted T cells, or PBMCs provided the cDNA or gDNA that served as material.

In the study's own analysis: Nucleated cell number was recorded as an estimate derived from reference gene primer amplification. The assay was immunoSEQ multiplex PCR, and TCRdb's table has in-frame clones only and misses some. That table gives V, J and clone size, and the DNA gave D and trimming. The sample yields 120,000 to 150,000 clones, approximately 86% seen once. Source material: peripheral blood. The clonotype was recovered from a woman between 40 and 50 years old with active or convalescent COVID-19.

The CDR3: CASSIRGIPVNTEAFF. The CDR3 nucleotides are TGTGCCAGTAGTATAAGAGGAATCCCAGTGAACACTGAAGCTTTCTTT. The chain is built from TRBV19 and TRBJ1-1, with unresolved D. V shed 2 bases and J shed 0 bases, with 13 bases lying between them. The CDR3 runs to 16 residues. Looked up from germline, CDR1 is LNHDA and CDR2 is SQIVND (reference sequence).